This T cell receptor beta chain came from a study of blood T cell repertoires in COVID-19. On the study more broadly: Donors in the United States, Italy and Spain gave samples during acute or convalescent COVID-19. T cells, B-cell-depleted T cells, or PBMCs supplied cDNA or gDNA.

This clone turned up a few times. Germline V gene data show CDR1 as MNHNS and CDR2 as SASEGT. The CDR3 is made up of 18 amino acids. Trimming removed 4 bases at V and 0 bases at J, with 19 bases between. The authors' processing: Estimation of nucleated cell counts was performed using reference gene primer amplification. Produced via immunoSEQ multiplex PCR; TCRdb's table is partial and in-frame only. V and J calls and clone size are as listed in that table; D and trimming were resolved from the DNA. Here the sample spans approximately 99,000 clones, over 65% being singletons. V is TRBV6-1 and J is TRBJ2-1; a possible D gene is TRBD1 (6 bases). This sequence was found in a woman between 35 and 50 years old with acute or convalescent COVID-19. The sample was peripheral blood. The CDR3 loop reads CASSGAKRQASSYNEQFF. As DNA, the CDR3 is TGTGCCAGCAGTGGAGCTAAACGACAGGCAAGCTCCTACAATGAGCAGTTCTTC.